The source of this T cell receptor (beta chain) is a study of shared clonotypes between healthy human individuals. Profiling relied on immunoSEQ multiplex PCR, and the TCRdb table lists in-frame clones only, not all of them. The sample lists 2 million to 3 million clones, 93% seen once, with 0.36% in the top ten. Regarding this clone: A read error may account for a junction end that differs from germline.

This CDR3 contains 12 residues. Germline V CDR1 and CDR2: SGHRS, YFSETQ. The J gene is TRBJ1-4, the V gene TRBV5-1; D gene unclear. This TCR was recovered from a man aged 18 to 29 in good health. Some clones in this sample may be carry-over from other donors' samples. Sequencing input: naive CD4+ T cells from PBMCs. Subset in this sample: CD45RA+ positively selected. The CDR3 is CASSLGNEKLLF. The CDR3 DNA reads TGCGCCAGCAGCTTGGGGAATGAAAAACTGCTTTTT.